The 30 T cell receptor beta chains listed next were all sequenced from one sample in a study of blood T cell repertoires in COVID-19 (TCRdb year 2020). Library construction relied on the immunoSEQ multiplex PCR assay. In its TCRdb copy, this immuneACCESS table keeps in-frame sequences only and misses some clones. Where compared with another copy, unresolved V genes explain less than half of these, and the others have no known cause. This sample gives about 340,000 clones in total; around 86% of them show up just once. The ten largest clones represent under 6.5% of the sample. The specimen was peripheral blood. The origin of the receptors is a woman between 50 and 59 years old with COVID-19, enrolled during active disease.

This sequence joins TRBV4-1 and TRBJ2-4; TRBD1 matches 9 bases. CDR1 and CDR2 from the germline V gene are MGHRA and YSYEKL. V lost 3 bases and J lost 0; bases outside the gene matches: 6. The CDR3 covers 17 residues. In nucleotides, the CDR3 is TGCGCCAGCAGCCACGGACAGGGGCCGGTAGCCAAAAACATTCAGTACTTC. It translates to CASSHGQGPVAKNIQYF.

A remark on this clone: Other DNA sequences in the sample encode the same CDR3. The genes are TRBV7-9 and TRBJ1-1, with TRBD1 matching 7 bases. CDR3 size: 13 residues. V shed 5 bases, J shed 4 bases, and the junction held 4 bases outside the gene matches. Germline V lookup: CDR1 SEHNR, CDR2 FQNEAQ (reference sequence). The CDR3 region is CASSRQGGTEAFF. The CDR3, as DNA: TGTGCCAGCAGCCGACAGGGCGGCACTGAAGCTTTCTTT. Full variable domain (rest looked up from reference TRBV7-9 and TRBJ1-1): DTGVSQNPRHKITKRGQNVTFRCDPISEHNRLYWYRQTLGQGPEFLTYFQNEAQLEKSRLLSDRFSAERPKGSFSTLEIQRTEQGDSAMYLCASSRQGGTEAFFGQGTRLTVV.

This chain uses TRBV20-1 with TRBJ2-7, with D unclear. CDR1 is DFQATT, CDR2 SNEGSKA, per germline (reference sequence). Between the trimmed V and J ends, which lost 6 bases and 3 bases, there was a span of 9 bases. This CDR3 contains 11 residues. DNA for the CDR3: TGCAGTGCCGTAGCTAGCTACGAGCAGTACTTC. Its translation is CSAVASYEQYF.

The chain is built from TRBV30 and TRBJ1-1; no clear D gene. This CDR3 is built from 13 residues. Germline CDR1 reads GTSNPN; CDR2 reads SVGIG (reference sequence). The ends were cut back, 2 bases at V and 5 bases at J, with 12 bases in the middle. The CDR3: CAWSIAGRTEAFF. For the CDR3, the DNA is TGTGCCTGGAGTATTGCGGGTCGGACTGAAGCTTTCTTT.

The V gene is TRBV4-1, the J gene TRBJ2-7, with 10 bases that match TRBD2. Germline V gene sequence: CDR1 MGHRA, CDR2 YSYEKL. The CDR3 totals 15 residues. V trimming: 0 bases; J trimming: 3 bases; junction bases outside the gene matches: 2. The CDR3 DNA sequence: TGCGCCAGCAGCCAAGAAGCGGGAGGGAGCTACGAGCAGTACTTC. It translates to CASSQEAGGSYEQYF.

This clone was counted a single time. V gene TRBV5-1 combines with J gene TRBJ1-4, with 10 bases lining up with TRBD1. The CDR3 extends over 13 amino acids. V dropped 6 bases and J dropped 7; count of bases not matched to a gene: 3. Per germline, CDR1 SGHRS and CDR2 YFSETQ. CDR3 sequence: CASTRTGGEKLFF. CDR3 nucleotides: TGCGCCAGCACCCGGACAGGGGGTGAAAAACTGTTTTTT.

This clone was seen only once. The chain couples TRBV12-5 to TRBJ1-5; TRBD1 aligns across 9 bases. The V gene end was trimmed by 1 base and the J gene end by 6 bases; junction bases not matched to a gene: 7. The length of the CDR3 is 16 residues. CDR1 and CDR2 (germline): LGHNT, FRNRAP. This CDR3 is CASGLATGGRGQPQHF. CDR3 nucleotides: TGTGCTAGTGGTTTGGCCACAGGGGGCAGGGGTCAGCCCCAGCATTTT.

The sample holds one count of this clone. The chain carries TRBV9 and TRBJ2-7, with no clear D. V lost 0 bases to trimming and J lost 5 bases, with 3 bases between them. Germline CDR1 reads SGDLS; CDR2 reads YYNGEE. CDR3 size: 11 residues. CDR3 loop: CASSVADEQYF. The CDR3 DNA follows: TGTGCCAGCAGCGTAGCAGACGAGCAGTACTTC.

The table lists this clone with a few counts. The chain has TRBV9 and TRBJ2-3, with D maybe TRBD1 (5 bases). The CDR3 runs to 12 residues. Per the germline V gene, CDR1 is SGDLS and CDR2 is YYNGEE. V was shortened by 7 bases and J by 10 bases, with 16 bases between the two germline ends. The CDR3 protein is CASGSLRAAQYF. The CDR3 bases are TGTGCCAGCGGGTCCCTCAGGGCAGCGCAGTATTTT.

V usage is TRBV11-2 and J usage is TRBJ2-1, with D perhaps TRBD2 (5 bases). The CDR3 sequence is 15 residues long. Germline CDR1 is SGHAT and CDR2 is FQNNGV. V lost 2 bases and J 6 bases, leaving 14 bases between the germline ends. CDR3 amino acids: CASSLSGSLSNEQFF. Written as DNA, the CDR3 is TGTGCCAGCAGCTTATCGGGGTCCTTGAGCAATGAGCAGTTCTTC.

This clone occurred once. Here the CDR3 reads CASSLVSETQYF. The DNA of the CDR3 is TGTGCCAGCAGCTTAGTAAGCGAGACCCAGTACTTC. This chain connects TRBV7-6 to TRBJ2-5; D remains ambiguous. The CDR3 is 12 residues long. Per the germline V gene, CDR1 is SGHVS and CDR2 is FNYEAQ. V gave up 1 base and J gave up 5 bases, with 5 bases separating them.

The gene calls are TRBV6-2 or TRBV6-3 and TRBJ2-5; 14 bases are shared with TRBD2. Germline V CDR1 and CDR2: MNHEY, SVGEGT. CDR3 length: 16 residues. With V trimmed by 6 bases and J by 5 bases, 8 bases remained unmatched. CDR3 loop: CASSLTSGRARETQYF. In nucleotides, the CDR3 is TGTGCCAGCAGCTTGACTAGCGGGAGGGCCAGGGAGACCCAGTACTTC.

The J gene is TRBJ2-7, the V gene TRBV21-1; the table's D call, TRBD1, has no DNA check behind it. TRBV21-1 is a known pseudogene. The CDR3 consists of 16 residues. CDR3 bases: TGTGCCAGCAGCAAATATCGACAGGGTTACTCCTACGAGCAGTACTTC. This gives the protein CASSKYRQGYSYEQYF.

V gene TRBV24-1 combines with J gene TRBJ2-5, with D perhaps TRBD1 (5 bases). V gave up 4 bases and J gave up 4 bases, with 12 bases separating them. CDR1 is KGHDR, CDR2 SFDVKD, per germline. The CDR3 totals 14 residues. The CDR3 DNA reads TGTGCCACCAGTGACAGGGCCGTGCCAGAGACCCAGTACTTC. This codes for CATSDRAVPETQYF.

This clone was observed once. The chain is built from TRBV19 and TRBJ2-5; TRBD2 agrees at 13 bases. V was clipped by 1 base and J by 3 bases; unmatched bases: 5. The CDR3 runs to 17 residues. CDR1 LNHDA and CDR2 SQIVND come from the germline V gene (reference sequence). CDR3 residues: CASSIGPGLAGKETQYF. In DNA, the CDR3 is TGTGCCAGTAGTATAGGCCCGGGACTAGCGGGAAAAGAGACCCAGTACTTC. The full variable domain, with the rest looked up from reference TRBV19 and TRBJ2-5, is DGGITQSPKYLFRKEGQNVTLSCEQNLNHDAMYWYRQDPGQGLRLIYYSQIVNDFQKGDIAEGYSVSREKKESFPLTVTSAQKNPTAFYLCASSIGPGLAGKETQYFGPGTRLLVL.

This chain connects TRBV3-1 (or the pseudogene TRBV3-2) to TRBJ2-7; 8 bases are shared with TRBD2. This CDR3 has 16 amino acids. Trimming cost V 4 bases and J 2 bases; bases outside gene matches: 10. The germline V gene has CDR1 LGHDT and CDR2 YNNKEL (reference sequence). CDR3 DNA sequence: TGTGCCAGCAGCCTGGGGGAACTAGCGGTAACCTACGAGCAGTACTTC. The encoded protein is CASSLGELAVTYEQYF.

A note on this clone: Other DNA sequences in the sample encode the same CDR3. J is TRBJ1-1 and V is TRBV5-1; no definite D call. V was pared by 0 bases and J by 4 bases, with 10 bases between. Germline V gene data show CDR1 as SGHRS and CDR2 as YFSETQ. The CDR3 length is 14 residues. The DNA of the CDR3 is TGCGCCAGCAGCTTGGAAGGAGGCGGCACTGAAGCTTTCTTT. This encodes CASSLEGGGTEAFF.

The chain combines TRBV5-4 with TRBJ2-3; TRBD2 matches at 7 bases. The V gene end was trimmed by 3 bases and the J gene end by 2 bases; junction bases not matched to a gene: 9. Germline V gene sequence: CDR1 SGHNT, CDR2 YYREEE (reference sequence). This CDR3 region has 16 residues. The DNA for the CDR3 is TGTGCCAGCAGCTGGGATACTAGCGACCTCACAGATACGCAGTATTTT. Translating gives CASSWDTSDLTDTQYF.

The chain's CDR3 is CASRVGLEYSTDTQYF. CDR3 sequence (DNA): TGTGCCAGCAGGGTGGGACTCGAGTACTCCACAGATACGCAGTATTTT. J is TRBJ2-3 and V is TRBV3-1 (or the pseudogene TRBV3-2), with D maybe TRBD2 (6 bases). The V and J ends lost 6 bases and 2 bases respectively, with 18 bases between them. The CDR3 is 16 residues long. CDR1 LGHDT and CDR2 YNNKEL come from the germline V gene (reference sequence).

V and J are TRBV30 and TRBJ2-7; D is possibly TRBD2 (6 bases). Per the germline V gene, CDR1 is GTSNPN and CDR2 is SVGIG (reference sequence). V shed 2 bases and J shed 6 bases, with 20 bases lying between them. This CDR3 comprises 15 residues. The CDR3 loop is CAWSLLWVGSCEQYF. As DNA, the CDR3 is TGTGCCTGGAGTCTCCTTTGGGTCGGGAGTTGCGAGCAGTACTTC.

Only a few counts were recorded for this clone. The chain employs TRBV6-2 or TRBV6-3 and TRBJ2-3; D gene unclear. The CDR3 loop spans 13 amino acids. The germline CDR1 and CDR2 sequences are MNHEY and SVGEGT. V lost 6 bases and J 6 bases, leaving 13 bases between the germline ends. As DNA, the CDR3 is TGTGCCAGCAGGCCTTGGAGTGACGATACGCAGTATTTT. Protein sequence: CASRPWSDDTQYF.

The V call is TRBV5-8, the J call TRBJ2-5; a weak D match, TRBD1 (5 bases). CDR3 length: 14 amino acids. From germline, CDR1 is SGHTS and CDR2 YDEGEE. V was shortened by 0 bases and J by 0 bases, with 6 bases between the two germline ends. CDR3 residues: CASSLGQNQETQYF. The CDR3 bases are TGTGCCAGCAGCTTGGGACAGAACCAAGAGACCCAGTACTTC.

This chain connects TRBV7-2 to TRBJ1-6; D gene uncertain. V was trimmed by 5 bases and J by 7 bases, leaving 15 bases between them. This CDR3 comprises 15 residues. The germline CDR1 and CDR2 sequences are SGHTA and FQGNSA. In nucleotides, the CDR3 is TGTGCCAGCAGCCCCCGTTCTCCCCTGAATTCACCCCTCCACTTT. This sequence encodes CASSPRSPLNSPLHF.

DNA of the CDR3: TGCGCCAGCAGCTTGGAGGGGGGGCTCTCTGGAAACACCATATATTTT. Protein sequence: CASSLEGGLSGNTIYF. V is TRBV5-1 and J is TRBJ1-3, with a possible D match to TRBD1 (6 bases). From germline, CDR1 is SGHRS and CDR2 YFSETQ. The CDR3 length is 16 residues. Trimming stripped 0 bases from V and 0 bases from J, with 10 bases between.

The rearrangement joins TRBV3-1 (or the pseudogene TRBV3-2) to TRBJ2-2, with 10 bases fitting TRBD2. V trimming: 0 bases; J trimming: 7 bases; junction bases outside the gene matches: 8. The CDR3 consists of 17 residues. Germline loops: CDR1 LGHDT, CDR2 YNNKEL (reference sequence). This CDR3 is CASSQDYPSGRIGELFF. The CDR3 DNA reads TGTGCCAGCAGCCAAGATTACCCTAGCGGGAGAATCGGGGAGCTGTTTTTT.

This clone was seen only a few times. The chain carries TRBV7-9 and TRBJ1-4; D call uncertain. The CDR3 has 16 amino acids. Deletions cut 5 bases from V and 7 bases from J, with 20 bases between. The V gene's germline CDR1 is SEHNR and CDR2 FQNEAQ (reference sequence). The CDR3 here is CASSPGLPSGGEKLFF. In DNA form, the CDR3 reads TGTGCCAGCAGCCCGGGCCTGCCGTCCGGAGGTGAAAAACTGTTTTTT.

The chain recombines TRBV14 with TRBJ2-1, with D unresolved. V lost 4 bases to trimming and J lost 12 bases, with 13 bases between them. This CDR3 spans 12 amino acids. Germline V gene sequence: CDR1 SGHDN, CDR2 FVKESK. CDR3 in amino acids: CASSPELLRQFF. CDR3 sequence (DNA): TGTGCCAGCAGCCCCGAACTCCTTCGGCAGTTCTTC.

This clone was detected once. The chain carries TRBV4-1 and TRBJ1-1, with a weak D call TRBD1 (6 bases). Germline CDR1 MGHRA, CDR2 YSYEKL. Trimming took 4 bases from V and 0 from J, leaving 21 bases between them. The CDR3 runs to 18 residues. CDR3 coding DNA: TGCGCCAGCAGCCCCCGAGGCAGGGGAGTTCGTATGAACACTGAAGCTTTCTTT. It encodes CASSPRGRGVRMNTEAFF.

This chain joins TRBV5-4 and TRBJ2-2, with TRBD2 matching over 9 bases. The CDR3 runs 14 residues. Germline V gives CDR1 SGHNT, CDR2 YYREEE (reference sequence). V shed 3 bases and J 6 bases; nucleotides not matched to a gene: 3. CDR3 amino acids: CASSSASGAGELFF. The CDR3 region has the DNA TGTGCCAGCAGCTCGGCTAGCGGGGCCGGGGAGCTGTTTTTT.

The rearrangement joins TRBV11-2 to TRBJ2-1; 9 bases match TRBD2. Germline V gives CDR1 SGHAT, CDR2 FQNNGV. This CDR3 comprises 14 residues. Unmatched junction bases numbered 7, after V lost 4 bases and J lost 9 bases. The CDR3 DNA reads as TGTGCCAGCAGCTCGGCGGGAGGGCCGGGTGAGCAGTTCTTC. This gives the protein CASSSAGGPGEQFF.